The 26 T cell receptor beta chains in this list originate from one sample, sequenced in a study of blood T cell repertoires in COVID-19. Assay used: immunoSEQ multiplex PCR; TCRdb lists only in-frame clones, some missing. The sample records about 100,000 clones, around four fifths being singletons. The sample consisted of peripheral blood. Receptors originate from a man between 70 and 80 years old with active or convalescent COVID-19.

V usage is TRBV6-2 or TRBV6-3 and J usage is TRBJ2-7, with D maybe TRBD2 (6 bases). The CDR3 runs to 15 residues. Between the trimmed V and J ends, which lost 6 bases and 0 bases, there was a span of 15 bases. The germline gives CDR1 MNHEY, CDR2 SVGEGT. The CDR3 spells CASSLFRLDSYEQYF. The CDR3 nucleotides are TGTGCCAGCAGCCTCTTCAGACTAGACTCCTACGAGCAGTACTTC.

J is TRBJ2-1 and V is TRBV9; D uncertain. Per germline, CDR1 SGDLS and CDR2 YYNGEE. V was clipped by 4 bases and J by 2 bases, with 13 bases between them. The CDR3 is 15 residues long. The DNA of the CDR3 is TGTGCCAGCAGCCTAGGAAGACTTACCTACAATGAGCAGTTCTTC. Its protein is CASSLGRLTYNEQFF.

The chain has TRBV5-4 and TRBJ1-2; 7 bases are shared with TRBD1. Germline V gene data show CDR1 as SGHNT and CDR2 as YYREEE (reference sequence). This CDR3 comprises 13 residues. J was trimmed by 8 bases and V by 4 bases; bases with no gene match: 8. CDR3 protein: CASSIYRGGGYTF. CDR3 DNA: TGTGCCAGCAGCATTTACAGGGGTGGCGGCTACACCTTC.

The V and J genes are TRBV19 and TRBJ1-1, with D unclear. Looked up from germline, CDR1 is LNHDA and CDR2 is SQIVND (reference sequence). The CDR3 contains 13 residues. Trimming removed 3 bases from V and 1 base from J, with 6 bases in between. The CDR3 loop is CASSMRRNTEAFF. The CDR3 DNA sequence: TGTGCCAGTAGTATGAGGAGGAACACTGAAGCTTTCTTT. Combining the CDR3 with reference TRBV19 and TRBJ1-1 gives the whole variable domain DGGITQSPKYLFRKEGQNVTLSCEQNLNHDAMYWYRQDPGQGLRLIYYSQIVNDFQKGDIAEGYSVSREKKESFPLTVTSAQKNPTAFYLCASSMRRNTEAFFGQGTRLTVV.

This chain uses TRBV18 with TRBJ2-7; 7 nucleotides match TRBD1. CDR1 KGHSH and CDR2 LQKENI come from the germline V gene. J was trimmed by 1 base and V by 3 bases; bases with no gene match: 3. There are 14 residues in the CDR3. The CDR3 here is CASSPGTASYEQYF. In nucleotides, the CDR3 is TGTGCCAGCTCACCCGGGACAGCGTCCTACGAGCAGTACTTC.

V gene TRBV5-4 combines with J gene TRBJ1-4; 7 nucleotides match TRBD1. Germline lookup yields CDR1 SGHNT and CDR2 YYREEE (reference sequence). V was pared by 4 bases and J by 7 bases, with 4 bases of the junction left unmatched. This CDR3 region has 13 residues. The CDR3 loop reads CASSLTGVEKLFF. CDR3 DNA: TGTGCCAGCAGCCTCACAGGGGTTGAAAAACTGTTTTTT.

This clone was counted once. This chain joins TRBV12-2 and TRBJ1-2; TRBD1, the table's D call, was not compared with the DNA. TRBV12-2 is annotated as a pseudogene. The length of the CDR3 is 13 residues. CDR3 coding DNA: TGTGGGGTGGTCGGGACAGCTAACTATGGCTACACCTTC. As protein: CGVVGTANYGYTF.

CDR3 in amino acids: CASSYTPGGGPYEQYF. DNA for the CDR3: TGTGCCAGCAGTTACACCCCCGGGGGGGGGCCCTACGAGCAGTACTTC. The gene calls are TRBV6-6 and TRBJ2-7, with 8 nucleotides matching TRBD2. Losses at the gene ends were 2 bases for V and 2 bases for J; bases not matched to a gene: 8. Per germline, CDR1 MNHNY and CDR2 SVGAGI (reference sequence). CDR3 length: 16 residues.

The chain carries TRBV6-5 and TRBJ1-2, with 10 nucleotides matching TRBD1. Looked up from germline, CDR1 is MNHEY and CDR2 is SVGAGI. V shed 0 bases and J 13 bases; nucleotides not matched to a gene: 5. The CDR3 spans 13 residues. The CDR3 loop is CASSYSGQGSCTF. The CDR3 coding sequence is TGTGCCAGCAGTTACTCGGGACAGGGGAGCTGCACCTTC.

This clone was counted between two and nine times. The chain is built from TRBV9 and TRBJ2-1; 7 bases are shared with TRBD1. Trimming cost V 0 bases and J 3 bases; bases outside gene matches: 6. Germline values: CDR1 SGDLS, CDR2 YYNGEE. This CDR3 comprises 16 residues. Here the CDR3 DNA reads TGTGCCAGCAGCGTAGTGGGGGACAGCTACTACAATGAGCAGTTCTTC. Translation: CASSVVGDSYYNEQFF.

The chain uses TRBV3-1 (or the pseudogene TRBV3-2) and TRBJ1-1; TRBD1 is a possible D gene (5 bases). The V end lost 1 base, the J end lost 4 bases, and 10 bases lay between the germline ends. Germline CDR1 LGHDT, CDR2 YNNKEL (reference sequence). This CDR3 comprises 14 residues. DNA for the CDR3: TGTGCCAGCAGCCAAGCCCGGGGGGGCACTGAAGCTTTCTTT. Translated: CASSQARGGTEAFF.

The V gene is TRBV21-1, the J gene TRBJ2-5; the table's D gene call, TRBD2, was not cross checked with the DNA. TRBV21-1 is tagged as a pseudogene. The CDR3 is 18 amino acids. The CDR3 is CASRQFPPLKRNQETQYF. DNA of the CDR3: TGTGCCAGCAGGCAGTTTCCACCCCTAAAGCGTAATCAAGAGACCCAGTACTTC.

The chain is built from TRBV7-6 and TRBJ2-7; D is unclear. The V end was cut by 0 bases, the J end by 1 base, with 7 bases between. The CDR3 is made up of 14 amino acids. CDR1 is SGHVS and CDR2 is FNYEAQ in the germline V gene. CDR3 DNA sequence: TGTGCCAGCAGCTTAGCGTTACAGTCCTACGAGCAGTACTTC. It is translated as CASSLALQSYEQYF.

V gene TRBV27 combines with J gene TRBJ2-7; 8 bases agree with TRBD1. CDR1 and CDR2 (germline): MNHEY, SMNVEV (reference sequence). CDR3 size: 16 residues. V shed 5 bases, J shed 6 bases, and the junction held 15 bases outside the gene matches. The CDR3 DNA reads TGTGCCAGCAGTCGACCCAGGGGGCGCGATGGGACCGAGCAGTACTTC. This encodes CASSRPRGRDGTEQYF.

CDR3 protein: CASSRGPEQFF. The CDR3 DNA reads as TGTGCCAGCAGCCGCGGCCCTGAGCAGTTCTTC. The rearrangement uses TRBV6-2 or TRBV6-3 and TRBJ2-1, with D unresolved. The CDR3 runs to 11 residues. From germline, CDR1 is MNHEY and CDR2 SVGEGT. V lost 6 bases to trimming and J lost 9 bases, with 9 bases between them.

The genes are TRBV7-2 and TRBJ1-4; possible D gene TRBD1, 6 bases. Between the trimmed V and J ends, which lost 5 bases and 5 bases, there was a span of 12 bases. This CDR3 is built from 14 residues. Looked up from germline, CDR1 is SGHTA and CDR2 is FQGNSA. The CDR3 region has the DNA TGTGCCAGCAGCCGGACAGCGCTCAATGAAAAACTGTTTTTT. Amino acids: CASSRTALNEKLFF.

The rearrangement links TRBV3-1 (or the pseudogene TRBV3-2) to TRBJ1-2; 9 nucleotides agree with TRBD1. This CDR3 is built from 20 residues. Germline CDR1 LGHDT, CDR2 YNNKEL (reference sequence). V trimming: 0 bases; J trimming: 2 bases; junction bases outside the gene matches: 16. DNA of the CDR3: TGTGCCAGCAGCCAAGAGGGGGACAGGGTCTTTTCGTCGGAGAACTATGGCTACACCTTC. Translation: CASSQEGDRVFSSENYGYTF.

V gene TRBV5-1 combines with J gene TRBJ2-7, with TRBD1 identical over 7 bases. V lost 4 bases to trimming and J lost 5 bases; unmatched junction nucleotides: 9. CDR3 length: 14 amino acids. The germline V gene has CDR1 SGHRS and CDR2 YFSETQ. CDR3 loop: CASSRRGTADEQYF. The CDR3 region has the DNA TGCGCCAGCAGCCGACGTGGGACAGCCGACGAGCAGTACTTC.

The chain has TRBV6-6 and TRBJ1-1; D is unclear. The germline V gene encodes CDR1 MNHNY and CDR2 SVGAGI (reference sequence). The V gene lost 5 bases and the J gene lost 1 base, with 8 bases spanning the gap. The CDR3 consists of 13 residues. CDR3 DNA sequence: TGTGCCAGCAGTCCCGGAGAGAACACTGAAGCTTTCTTT. The encoded protein is CASSPGENTEAFF.

The chain combines TRBV7-6 with TRBJ1-5; a weak D match, TRBD1 (5 bases). The CDR3 contains 16 residues. The V end lost 5 bases, the J end lost 5 bases, and 19 bases lay between the germline ends. The germline CDR1 and CDR2 sequences are SGHVS and FNYEAQ. Here the CDR3 DNA reads TGTGCCAGCAGCCAAACCGGGGGACGTAGAGATCAGCCCCAGCATTTT. It encodes CASSQTGGRRDQPQHF.

This chain links TRBV30 with TRBJ1-1, with D possibly TRBD1 on 6 matching bases. CDR3 length: 15 residues. V was pared by 4 bases and J by 3 bases, with 18 bases between. Per the germline V gene, CDR1 is GTSNPN and CDR2 is SVGIG (reference sequence). CDR3 DNA sequence: TGTGCCTGGAATTTTGGGACAAAGGGGGACACTGAAGCTTTCTTT. Amino acids: CAWNFGTKGDTEAFF.

This clone occurred a few times. The chain uses TRBV5-4 and TRBJ2-7; 9 nucleotides match TRBD2. Germline CDR1 and CDR2: SGHNT and YYREEE (reference sequence). The CDR3 is made up of 12 amino acids. Germline trimming cut 9 bases from V and 2 bases from J; bases unmatched to any gene: 3. The CDR3 is CATREGPYEQYF. The CDR3 DNA sequence: TGTGCCACGCGGGAGGGCCCCTACGAGCAGTACTTC. The full variable domain, completed using reference TRBV5-4 and TRBJ2-7, is ETGVTQSPTHLIKTRGQQVTLRCSSQSGHNTVSWYQQALGQGPQFIFQYYREEENGRGNFPPRFSGLQFPNYSSELNVNALELDDSALYLCATREGPYEQYFGPGTRLTVT.

CDR3 DNA sequence: TGTGCCAGCATACTCGGGACAGGACTTTCACCCCTCCACTTT. As protein: CASILGTGLSPLHF. V gene TRBV28 combines with J gene TRBJ1-6, with TRBD1 matching over 8 bases. Trimming removed 7 bases from V and 9 bases from J; junction bases left unmatched: 8. The CDR3 covers 14 residues. CDR1 and CDR2 (germline): MDHEN, SYDVKM.

V and J are TRBV11-2 and TRBJ1-1; tentatively, D is TRBD1 (6 bases). Trimming took 5 bases from V and 3 from J, leaving 16 bases between them. Germline V gives CDR1 SGHAT, CDR2 FQNNGV. The CDR3 sequence is 15 residues long. DNA for the CDR3: TGTGCCAGCAGCCCCGTCCGAGGGGGGGACACTGAAGCTTTCTTT. Its protein product is CASSPVRGGDTEAFF.

The chain is built from TRBV12-3 or TRBV12-4 and TRBJ2-7; 7 bases match TRBD1. The CDR3 length is 12 residues. Germline trimming cut 4 bases from V and 5 bases from J; bases unmatched to any gene: 2. The DNA for the CDR3 is TGTGCCAGCAGTTGGACAGGCCACGAGCAGTACTTC. Translated: CASSWTGHEQYF.

This chain connects TRBV3-1 (or the pseudogene TRBV3-2) to TRBJ1-4, with no clear D. Germline V gene data show CDR1 as LGHDT and CDR2 as YNNKEL (reference sequence). The CDR3 has 16 residues. V shed 1 base and J shed 0 bases, with 9 bases lying between them. The chain's CDR3 is CASSQVSFATNEKLFF. The CDR3 DNA sequence: TGTGCCAGCAGCCAAGTCTCTTTTGCAACTAATGAAAAACTGTTTTTT.